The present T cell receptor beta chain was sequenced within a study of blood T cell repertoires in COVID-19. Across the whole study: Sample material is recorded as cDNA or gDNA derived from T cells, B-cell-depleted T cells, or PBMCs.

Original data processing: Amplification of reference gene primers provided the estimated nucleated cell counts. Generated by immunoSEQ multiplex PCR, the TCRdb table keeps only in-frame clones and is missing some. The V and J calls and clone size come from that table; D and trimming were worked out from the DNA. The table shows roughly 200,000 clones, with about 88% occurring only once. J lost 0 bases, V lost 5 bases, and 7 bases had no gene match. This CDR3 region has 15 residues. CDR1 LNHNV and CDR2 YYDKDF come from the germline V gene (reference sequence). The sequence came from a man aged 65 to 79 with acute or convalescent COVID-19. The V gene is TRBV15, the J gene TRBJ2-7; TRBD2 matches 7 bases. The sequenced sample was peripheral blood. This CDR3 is CATSSSLASSYEQYF. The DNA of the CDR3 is TGTGCCACCAGCTCTTCACTAGCGAGCTCCTACGAGCAGTACTTC.